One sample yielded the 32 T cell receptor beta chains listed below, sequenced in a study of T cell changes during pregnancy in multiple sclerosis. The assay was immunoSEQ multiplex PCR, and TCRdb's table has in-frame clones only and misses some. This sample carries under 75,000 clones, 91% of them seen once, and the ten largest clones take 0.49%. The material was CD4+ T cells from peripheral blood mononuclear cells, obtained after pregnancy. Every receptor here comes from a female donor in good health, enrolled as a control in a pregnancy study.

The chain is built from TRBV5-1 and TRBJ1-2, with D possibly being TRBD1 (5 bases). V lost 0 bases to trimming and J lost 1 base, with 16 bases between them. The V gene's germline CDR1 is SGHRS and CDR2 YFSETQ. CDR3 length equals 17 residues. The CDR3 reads CASSLGQGFILNYGYTF. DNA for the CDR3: TGCGCCAGCAGCTTGGGCCAGGGTTTTATCCTTAACTATGGCTACACCTTC.

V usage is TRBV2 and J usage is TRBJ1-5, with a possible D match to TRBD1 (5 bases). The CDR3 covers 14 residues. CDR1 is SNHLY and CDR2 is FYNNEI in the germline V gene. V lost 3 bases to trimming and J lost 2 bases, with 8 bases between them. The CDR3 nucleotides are TGTGCCAGCAGTGAGGGGGGACGCAATCAGCCCCAGCATTTT. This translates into CASSEGGRNQPQHF.

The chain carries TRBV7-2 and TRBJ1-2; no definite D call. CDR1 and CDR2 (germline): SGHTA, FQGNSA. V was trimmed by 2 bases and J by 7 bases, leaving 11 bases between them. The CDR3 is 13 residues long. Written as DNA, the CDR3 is TGTGCCAGCAGCTTAAGTTTTGCGCGTGGCTACACCTTC. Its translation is CASSLSFARGYTF.

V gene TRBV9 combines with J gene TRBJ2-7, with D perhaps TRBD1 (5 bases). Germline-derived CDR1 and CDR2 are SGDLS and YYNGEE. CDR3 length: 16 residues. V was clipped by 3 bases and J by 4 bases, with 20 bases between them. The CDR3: CASSAGLGSTLYEQYF. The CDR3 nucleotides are TGTGCCAGCAGCGCAGGGCTTGGCTCGACTTTGTACGAGCAGTACTTC.

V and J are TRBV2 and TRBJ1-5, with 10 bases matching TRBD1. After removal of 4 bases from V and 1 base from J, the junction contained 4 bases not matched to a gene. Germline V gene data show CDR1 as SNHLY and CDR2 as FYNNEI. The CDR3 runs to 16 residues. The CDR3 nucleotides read TGTGCCAGCAGTGGACAGGGGGCCGGAAGCAATCAGCCCCAGCATTTT. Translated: CASSGQGAGSNQPQHF.

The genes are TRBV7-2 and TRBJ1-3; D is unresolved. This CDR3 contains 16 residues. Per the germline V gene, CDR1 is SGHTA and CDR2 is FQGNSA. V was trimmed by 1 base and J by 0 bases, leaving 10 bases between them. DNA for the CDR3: TGTGCCAGCAGCTTAGACTTGGCGGTCTCTGGAAACACCATATATTTT. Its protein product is CASSLDLAVSGNTIYF.

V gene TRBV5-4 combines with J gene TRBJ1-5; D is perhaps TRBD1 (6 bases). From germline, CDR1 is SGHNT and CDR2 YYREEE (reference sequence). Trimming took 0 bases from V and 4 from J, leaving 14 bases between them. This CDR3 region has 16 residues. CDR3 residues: CASSLGGPGENQPQHF. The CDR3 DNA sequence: TGTGCCAGCAGCTTGGGGGGCCCAGGGGAAAATCAGCCCCAGCATTTT.

The CDR3 coding sequence is TGTGCCAGCAGCTTGGCCGGGACAGGGGTTCGCGAGCAGTACTTC. Encoded protein: CASSLAGTGVREQYF. V usage is TRBV5-4 and J usage is TRBJ2-7; TRBD1 agrees at 10 bases. This CDR3 contains 15 residues. J was trimmed by 6 bases and V by 0 bases; bases with no gene match: 6. Looked up from germline, CDR1 is SGHNT and CDR2 is YYREEE (reference sequence).

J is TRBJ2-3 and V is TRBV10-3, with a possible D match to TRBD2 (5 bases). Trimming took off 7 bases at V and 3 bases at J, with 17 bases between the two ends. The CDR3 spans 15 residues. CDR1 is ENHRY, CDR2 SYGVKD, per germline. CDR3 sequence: CAIKAGPTGTDTQYF. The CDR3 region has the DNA TGTGCCATCAAGGCGGGCCCAACCGGGACAGATACGCAGTATTTT.

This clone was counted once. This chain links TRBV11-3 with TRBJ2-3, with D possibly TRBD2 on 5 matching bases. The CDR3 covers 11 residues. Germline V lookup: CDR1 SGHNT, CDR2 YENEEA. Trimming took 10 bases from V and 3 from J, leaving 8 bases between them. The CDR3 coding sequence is TGTGCCACCGGGGTTACAGATACGCAGTATTTT. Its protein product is CATGVTDTQYF.

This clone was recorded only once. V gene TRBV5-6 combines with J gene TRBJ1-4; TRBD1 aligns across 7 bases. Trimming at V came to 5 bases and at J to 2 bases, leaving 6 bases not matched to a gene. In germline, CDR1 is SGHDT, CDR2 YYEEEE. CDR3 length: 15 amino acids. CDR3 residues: CASRRTGTTNEKLFF. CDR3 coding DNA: TGTGCCAGCAGACGGACAGGAACGACTAATGAAAAACTGTTTTTT.

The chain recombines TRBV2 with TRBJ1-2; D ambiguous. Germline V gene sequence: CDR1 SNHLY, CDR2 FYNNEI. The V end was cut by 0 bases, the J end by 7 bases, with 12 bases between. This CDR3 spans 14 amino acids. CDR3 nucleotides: TGTGCCAGCAGTGAAGCGACTACGTCGGGTGGCTACACCTTC. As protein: CASSEATTSGGYTF.

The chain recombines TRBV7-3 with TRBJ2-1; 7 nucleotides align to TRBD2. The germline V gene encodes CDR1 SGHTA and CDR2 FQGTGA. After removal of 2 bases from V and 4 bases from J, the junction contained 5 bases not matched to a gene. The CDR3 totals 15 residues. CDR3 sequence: CASSLQSGEYNEQFF. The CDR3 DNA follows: TGTGCCAGCAGCTTACAGAGCGGGGAGTACAATGAGCAGTTCTTC.

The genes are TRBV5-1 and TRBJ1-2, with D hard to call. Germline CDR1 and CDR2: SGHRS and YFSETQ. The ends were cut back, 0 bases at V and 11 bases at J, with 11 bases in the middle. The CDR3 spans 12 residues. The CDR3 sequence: CASSLETRRYTF. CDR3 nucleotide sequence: TGCGCCAGCAGCTTGGAAACAAGGAGGTACACCTTC.

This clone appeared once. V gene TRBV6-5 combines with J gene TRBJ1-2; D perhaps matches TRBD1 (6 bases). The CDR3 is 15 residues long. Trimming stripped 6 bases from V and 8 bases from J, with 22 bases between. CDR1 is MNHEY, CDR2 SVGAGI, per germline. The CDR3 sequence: CASSPTGGRGGGYTF. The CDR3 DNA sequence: TGTGCCAGCAGCCCGACGGGGGGCAGGGGTGGCGGCTACACCTTC.

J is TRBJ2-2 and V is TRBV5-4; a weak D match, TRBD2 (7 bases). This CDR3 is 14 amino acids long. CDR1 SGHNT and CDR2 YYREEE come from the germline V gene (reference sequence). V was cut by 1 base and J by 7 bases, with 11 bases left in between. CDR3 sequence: CASSLQGRDGELFF. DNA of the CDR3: TGTGCCAGCAGCTTGCAGGGGAGGGACGGGGAGCTGTTTTTT.

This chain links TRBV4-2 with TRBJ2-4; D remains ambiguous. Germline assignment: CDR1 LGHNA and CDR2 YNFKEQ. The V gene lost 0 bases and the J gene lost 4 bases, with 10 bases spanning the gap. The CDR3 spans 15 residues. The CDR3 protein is CASSQDRSGKNIQYF. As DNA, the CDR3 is TGTGCCAGCAGCCAAGATCGATCGGGTAAAAACATTCAGTACTTC.

The CDR3 coding sequence is TGCGCCAGCAGCCAAGTCCCCTGGGGGGGGCAGTATTTT. Protein sequence: CASSQVPWGGQYF. The chain joins TRBV4-1 to TRBJ2-3; TRBD2 aligns across 7 bases. The V segment lost 1 base and the J segment 11 bases; nucleotides outside the gene matches: 6. CDR1 MGHRA and CDR2 YSYEKL come from the germline V gene. The length of the CDR3 is 13 residues.

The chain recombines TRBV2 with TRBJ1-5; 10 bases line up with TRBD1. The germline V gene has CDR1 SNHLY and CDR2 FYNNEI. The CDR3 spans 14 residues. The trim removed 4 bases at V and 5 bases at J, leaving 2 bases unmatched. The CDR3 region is CASSVGQGDQPQHF. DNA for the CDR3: TGTGCCAGCAGTGTCGGACAGGGGGATCAGCCCCAGCATTTT.

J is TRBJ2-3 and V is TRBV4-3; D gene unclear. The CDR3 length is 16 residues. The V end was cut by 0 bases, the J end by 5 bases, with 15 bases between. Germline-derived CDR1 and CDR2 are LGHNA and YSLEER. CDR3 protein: CASSQDSVPAVDTQYF. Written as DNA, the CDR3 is TGCGCCAGCAGCCAAGATTCTGTTCCGGCGGTAGATACGCAGTATTTT.

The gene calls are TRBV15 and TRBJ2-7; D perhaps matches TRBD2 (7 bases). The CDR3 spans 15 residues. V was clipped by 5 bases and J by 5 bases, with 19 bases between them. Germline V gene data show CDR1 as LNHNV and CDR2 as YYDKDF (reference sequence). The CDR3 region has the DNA TGTGCCACCAGCCGACGGGGGCGGGGGATTAACGAGCAGTACTTC. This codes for CATSRRGRGINEQYF.

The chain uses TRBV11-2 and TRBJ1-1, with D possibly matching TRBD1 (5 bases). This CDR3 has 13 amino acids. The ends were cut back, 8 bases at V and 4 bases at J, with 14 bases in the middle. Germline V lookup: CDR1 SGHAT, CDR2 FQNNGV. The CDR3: CASQGTYGTEAFF. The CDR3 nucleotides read TGTGCCAGCCAGGGCACTTATGGCACTGAAGCTTTCTTT.

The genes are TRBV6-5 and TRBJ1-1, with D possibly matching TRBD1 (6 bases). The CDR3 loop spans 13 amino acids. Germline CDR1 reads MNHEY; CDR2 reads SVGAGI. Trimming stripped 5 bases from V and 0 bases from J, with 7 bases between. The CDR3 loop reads CASSGDMNTEAFF. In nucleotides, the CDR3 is TGTGCCAGCAGTGGGGACATGAACACTGAAGCTTTCTTT.

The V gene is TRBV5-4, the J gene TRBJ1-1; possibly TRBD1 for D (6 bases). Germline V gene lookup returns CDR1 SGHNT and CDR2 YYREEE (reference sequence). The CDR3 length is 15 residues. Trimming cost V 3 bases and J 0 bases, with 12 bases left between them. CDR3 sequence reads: CASSSGGGLNTEAFF. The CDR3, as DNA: TGTGCCAGCAGCTCTGGGGGGGGGCTGAACACTGAAGCTTTCTTT. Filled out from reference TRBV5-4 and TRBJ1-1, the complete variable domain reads ETGVTQSPTHLIKTRGQQVTLRCSSQSGHNTVSWYQQALGQGPQFIFQYYREEENGRGNFPPRFSGLQFPNYSSELNVNALELDDSALYLCASSSGGGLNTEAFFGQGTRLTVV.

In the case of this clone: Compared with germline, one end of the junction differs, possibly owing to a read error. The CDR3 coding sequence is TGTGCCAGCTCACCACGAGGGGGTCTAACTTATGAAAAACTGTTTTTT. Its translation: CASSPRGGLTYEKLFF. The genes are TRBV18 and TRBJ1-4; TRBD1 might be the D (6 bases). This CDR3 is 16 amino acids long. Per germline, CDR1 KGHSH and CDR2 LQKENI. Complete variable domain (other parts from reference TRBV18 and TRBJ1-4): NAGVMQNPRHLVRRRGQEARLRCSPMKGHSHVYWYRQLPEEGLKFMVYLQKENIIDESGMPKERFSAEFPKEGPSILRIQQVVRGDSAAYFCASSPRGGLTYEKLFFGSGTQLSVL.

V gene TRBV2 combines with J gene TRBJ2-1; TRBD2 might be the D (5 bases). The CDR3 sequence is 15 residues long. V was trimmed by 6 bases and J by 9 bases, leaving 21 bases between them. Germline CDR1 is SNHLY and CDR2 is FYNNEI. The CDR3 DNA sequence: TGTGCCAGCAGCGGCAGGCTAGAAATTGGGAGTGAGCAGTTCTTC. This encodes CASSGRLEIGSEQFF.

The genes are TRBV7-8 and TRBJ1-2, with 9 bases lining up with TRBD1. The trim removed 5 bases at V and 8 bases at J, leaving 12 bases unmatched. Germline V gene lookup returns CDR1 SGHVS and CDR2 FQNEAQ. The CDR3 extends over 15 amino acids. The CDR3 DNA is TGTGCCAGCAGCCCTTCCCGGGACAGGGCACGGGGCTACACCTTC. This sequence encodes CASSPSRDRARGYTF.

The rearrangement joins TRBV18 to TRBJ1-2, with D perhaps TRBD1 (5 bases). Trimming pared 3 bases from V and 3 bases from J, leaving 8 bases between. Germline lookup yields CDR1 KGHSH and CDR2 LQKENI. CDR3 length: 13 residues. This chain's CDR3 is CASSPGQDYGYTF. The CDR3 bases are TGTGCCAGCTCACCGGGGCAGGACTATGGCTACACCTTC.

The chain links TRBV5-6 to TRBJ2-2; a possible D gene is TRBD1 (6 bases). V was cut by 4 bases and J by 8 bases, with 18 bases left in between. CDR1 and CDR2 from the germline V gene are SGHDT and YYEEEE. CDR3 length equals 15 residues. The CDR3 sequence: CASSRQVLREGELFF. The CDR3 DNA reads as TGTGCCAGCAGCCGACAGGTCTTACGAGAGGGGGAGCTGTTTTTT.

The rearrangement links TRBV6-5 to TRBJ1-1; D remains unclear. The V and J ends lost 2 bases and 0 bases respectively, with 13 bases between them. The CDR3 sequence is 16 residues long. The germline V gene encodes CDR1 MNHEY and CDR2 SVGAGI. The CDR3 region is CASSYHPAVMNTEAFF. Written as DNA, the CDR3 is TGTGCCAGCAGTTACCACCCGGCGGTCATGAACACTGAAGCTTTCTTT.

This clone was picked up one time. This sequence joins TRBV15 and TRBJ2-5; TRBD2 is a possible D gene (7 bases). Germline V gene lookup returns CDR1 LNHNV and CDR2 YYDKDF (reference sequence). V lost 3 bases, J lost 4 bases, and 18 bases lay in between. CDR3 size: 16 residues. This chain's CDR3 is CATSRGGRVGGETQYF. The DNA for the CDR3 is TGTGCCACCAGCAGGGGGGGGCGGGTCGGTGGAGAGACCCAGTACTTC.

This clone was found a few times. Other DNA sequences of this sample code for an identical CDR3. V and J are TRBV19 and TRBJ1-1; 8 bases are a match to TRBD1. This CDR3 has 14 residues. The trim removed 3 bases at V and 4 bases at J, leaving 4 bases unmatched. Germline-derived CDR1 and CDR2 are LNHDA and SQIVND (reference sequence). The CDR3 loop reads CASSIQGAPTEAFF. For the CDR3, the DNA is TGTGCCAGTAGTATTCAGGGGGCGCCCACTGAAGCTTTCTTT.